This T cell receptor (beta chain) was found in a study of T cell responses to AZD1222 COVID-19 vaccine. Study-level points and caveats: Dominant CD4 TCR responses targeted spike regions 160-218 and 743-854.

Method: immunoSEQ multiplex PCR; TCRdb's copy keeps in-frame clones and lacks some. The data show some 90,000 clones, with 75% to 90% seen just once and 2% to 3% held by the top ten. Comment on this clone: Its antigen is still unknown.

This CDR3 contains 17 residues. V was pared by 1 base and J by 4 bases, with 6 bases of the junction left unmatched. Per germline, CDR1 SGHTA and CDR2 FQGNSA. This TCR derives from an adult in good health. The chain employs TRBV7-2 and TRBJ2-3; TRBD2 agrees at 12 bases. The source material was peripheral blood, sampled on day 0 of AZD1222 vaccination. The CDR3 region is CASSLGLAGGWADTQYF. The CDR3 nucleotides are TGTGCCAGCAGCTTAGGTCTAGCGGGGGGGTGGGCAGATACGCAGTATTTT.